This TCR beta chain was sequenced during a study of PD-L1 blockade in urothelial cancer. Time point of the sample: pretreatment peripheral blood. With 6 bases clipped from V and 4 bases from J, the junction kept 6 bases outside the gene matches. The CDR3 runs 13 residues. Per germline, CDR1 MDHEN and CDR2 SYDVKM. The repertoire was sequenced with immunoSEQ multiplex PCR; TCRdb's copy has only in-frame clones and lacks some. This sample yields approximately 48,000 clones, of which 60% to 85% are seen a single time; 8.5% to 12% belongs to the top ten. Concerning this clone: Other nucleotide sequences from this sample produce the same CDR3.

The specimen comprised PBMCs, sampled around atezolizumab (anti-PD-L1) treatment. The chain employs TRBV28 and TRBJ2-7; 7 nucleotides line up with TRBD2. The clonotype originates from a man in his 70s with urothelial cancer. CDR3 in DNA: TGTGCCAGCAGGGGAGGGCCGAGGTACGAGCAGTACTTC. Amino acid sequence: CASRGGPRYEQYF.